Each of the 30 T cell receptor beta chains below was sequenced from the same sample in a study of blood T cell repertoires in COVID-19. Method: immunoSEQ multiplex PCR; TCRdb's copy keeps in-frame clones and lacks some. The sample carries fewer than 300,000 clones, approximately 88% recorded once. The sample consisted of peripheral blood. The receptors originated from a man aged 18 to 30 with active or convalescent COVID-19.

This rearrangement joins TRBV10-2 to TRBJ1-3, with D perhaps matching TRBD1 (6 bases). Looked up from germline, CDR1 is WSHSY and CDR2 is SAAADI. V lost 6 bases, J lost 3 bases, and 15 bases lay in between. The CDR3 runs 15 residues. CDR3 loop: CASSLDSTGGNTIYF. The CDR3 DNA reads as TGCGCCAGCAGCCTGGACAGTACTGGTGGAAACACCATATATTTT.

This clone is a singleton in its sample. The chain couples TRBV9 to TRBJ2-2; 10 bases fit TRBD2. The CDR3 extends over 15 amino acids. Germline V gene lookup returns CDR1 SGDLS and CDR2 YYNGEE. J gave up 6 bases and V 3 bases, and 5 bases lay outside the gene matches. The CDR3 DNA follows: TGTGCCAGCAGCGATCGAGCGGGGGGGCCCGGGGAGCTGTTTTTT. Its protein product is CASSDRAGGPGELFF. Together with reference TRBV9 and TRBJ2-2, the CDR3 gives the full variable domain: DSGVTQTPKHLITATGQRVTLRCSPRSGDLSVYWYQQSLDQGLQFLIQYYNGEERAKGNILERFSAQQFPDLHSELNLSSLELGDSALYFCASSDRAGGPGELFFGEGSRLTVL.

The chain is built from TRBV18 and TRBJ1-6, with D perhaps TRBD1 (6 bases). The V gene's germline CDR1 is KGHSH and CDR2 LQKENI. Trimming took off 0 bases at V and 7 bases at J, with 13 bases between the two ends. This CDR3 has 16 amino acids. CDR3 amino acids: CASSPPTGSRNSPLHF. The CDR3 DNA reads as TGTGCCAGCTCACCACCCACAGGGAGTAGGAATTCACCCCTCCACTTT.

The chain joins TRBV7-6 to TRBJ2-3, with TRBD2 identical over 15 bases. Germline values: CDR1 SGHVS, CDR2 FNYEAQ. The CDR3 has 17 amino acids. V was clipped by 5 bases and J by 2 bases; unmatched bases: 5. CDR3 coding DNA: TGTGCCAGCAGCCCCGGACTAGCGGGGGGGGTCACAGATACGCAGTATTTT. Amino acid sequence: CASSPGLAGGVTDTQYF.

V and J are TRBV5-1 and TRBJ2-5; the match to TRBD1 covers 9 bases. In germline, CDR1 is SGHRS, CDR2 YFSETQ. This CDR3 contains 15 residues. Losses at the gene ends were 4 bases for V and 2 bases for J; bases not matched to a gene: 6. The CDR3 DNA follows: TGCGCCAGCAGCCTGGGGACAGGGTCACAAGAGACCCAGTACTTC. Its translation: CASSLGTGSQETQYF.

This clone was detected once. V is TRBV13 and J is TRBJ1-5, with D unresolved. V was pared by 6 bases and J by 5 bases, with 5 bases between. The CDR3 contains 11 residues. Germline V CDR1 and CDR2: PRHDT, FYEKMQ (reference sequence). For the CDR3, the DNA is TGTGCCAGCAGGAGGCATCAGCCCCAGCATTTT. It encodes CASRRHQPQHF.

The gene calls are TRBV9 and TRBJ2-3; 7 nucleotides align to TRBD1. Germline lookup yields CDR1 SGDLS and CDR2 YYNGEE. The CDR3 sequence is 13 residues long. The V gene end was trimmed by 3 bases and the J gene end by 6 bases; junction bases not matched to a gene: 4. The CDR3 coding sequence is TGTGCCAGCAGCGCCGACAGGGTGGATACGCAGTATTTT. Translating gives CASSADRVDTQYF.

This clone has just one count. V is TRBV27 and J is TRBJ1-1; tentatively, D is TRBD1 (6 bases). Germline CDR1 is MNHEY and CDR2 is SMNVEV (reference sequence). Trimming took 5 bases from V and 3 from J, leaving 13 bases between them. This CDR3 has 14 amino acids. The CDR3 is CASSATGIHTEAFF. CDR3 DNA sequence: TGTGCCAGCAGTGCTACAGGGATTCACACTGAAGCTTTCTTT.

The chain couples TRBV29-1 to TRBJ2-7, with TRBD1 identical over 7 bases. The CDR3 has 13 residues. Unmatched junction bases numbered 6, after V lost 4 bases and J lost 3 bases. In germline, CDR1 is SQVTM, CDR2 ANQGSEA. The CDR3 sequence is CSVGGGQVYEQYF. The CDR3 coding sequence is TGCAGCGTTGGAGGGGGCCAGGTCTACGAGCAGTACTTC.

This clone was detected only once. The genes are TRBV5-4 and TRBJ1-2; perhaps TRBD1 as D (6 bases). Trimming took 4 bases from V and 4 from J, leaving 14 bases between them. Looked up from germline, CDR1 is SGHNT and CDR2 is YYREEE (reference sequence). The CDR3 is 14 amino acids. In nucleotides, the CDR3 is TGTGCCAGCAGCACCAAACAGGGAAGCTATGGCTACACCTTC. It yields the protein CASSTKQGSYGYTF. The variable domain in full, completed from reference TRBV5-4 and TRBJ1-2, reads ETGVTQSPTHLIKTRGQQVTLRCSSQSGHNTVSWYQQALGQGPQFIFQYYREEENGRGNFPPRFSGLQFPNYSSELNVNALELDDSALYLCASSTKQGSYGYTFGSGTRLTVV.

The CDR3 here is CASSASVRDFTDTQYF. Written as DNA, the CDR3 is TGCGCCAGCAGCGCAAGCGTAAGGGACTTCACAGATACGCAGTATTTT. V gene TRBV5-1 combines with J gene TRBJ2-3, with D possibly being TRBD2 (6 bases). The CDR3 extends over 16 amino acids. The V gene's germline CDR1 is SGHRS and CDR2 YFSETQ. V was cut by 4 bases and J by 2 bases, with 17 bases left in between.

The chain employs TRBV19 and TRBJ1-2; D gene ambiguous. Germline V gives CDR1 LNHDA, CDR2 SQIVND (reference sequence). CDR3 length: 15 residues. Trimming shortened V by 3 bases and J by 4 bases, and 15 bases separated the two germline ends. Here the CDR3 reads CASSITREGLYGYTF. DNA for the CDR3: TGTGCCAGTAGTATTACCCGGGAGGGCCTCTATGGCTACACCTTC.

Only a few counts were recorded for this clone. This chain joins TRBV5-1 and TRBJ1-3; TRBD1 is a possible D gene (5 bases). CDR3 length: 15 amino acids. The ends were cut back, 4 bases at V and 0 bases at J, with 11 bases in the middle. Germline assignment: CDR1 SGHRS and CDR2 YFSETQ. CDR3 in amino acids: CASSPGPSSGNTIYF. DNA of the CDR3: TGCGCCAGCAGCCCAGGGCCGAGCTCTGGAAACACCATATATTTT.

The V call is TRBV2, the J call TRBJ2-1; TRBD2 agrees at 7 bases. CDR3 size: 16 residues. V shed 5 bases and J 8 bases; nucleotides not matched to a gene: 15. Germline CDR1 reads SNHLY; CDR2 reads FYNNEI. The CDR3 loop reads CASSQGLELVFHEQFF. The CDR3, as DNA: TGTGCCAGCAGTCAAGGACTAGAACTGGTCTTCCATGAGCAGTTCTTC.

The rearrangement uses TRBV7-2 and TRBJ2-7; a weak D match, TRBD2 (5 bases). In germline, CDR1 is SGHTA, CDR2 FQGNSA. V lost 2 bases, J lost 3 bases, and 14 bases lay in between. CDR3 length: 15 amino acids. The CDR3 DNA follows: TGTGCCAGCAGCTTAACCGGACTGGATGGCTACGAGCAGTACTTC. It is translated as CASSLTGLDGYEQYF.

The DNA of the CDR3 is TGTGCCAGCAGCTGGCTAGCGGGGGTGAACGGGGAGCTGTTTTTT. It yields the protein CASSWLAGVNGELFF. The chain recombines TRBV11-2 with TRBJ2-2; TRBD2 matches 10 bases. Germline CDR1 SGHAT, CDR2 FQNNGV. V dropped 4 bases and J dropped 7; count of bases not matched to a gene: 6. There are 15 residues in the CDR3.

Here the CDR3 DNA reads TGTGCCAGCAGTTTATACGGGAGCTCCTACGAGCAGTACTTC. Amino acid sequence: CASSLYGSSYEQYF. The chain joins TRBV27 to TRBJ2-7, with a tentative D call TRBD2 (6 bases). In germline, CDR1 is MNHEY, CDR2 SMNVEV (reference sequence). The CDR3 contains 14 residues. Trimming shortened V by 1 base and J by 0 bases, and 7 bases separated the two germline ends.

The chain couples TRBV6-5 to TRBJ1-2, with D possibly being TRBD1 (6 bases). Per germline, CDR1 MNHEY and CDR2 SVGAGI. Trimming removed 6 bases at V and 2 bases at J, with 13 bases between. The CDR3 is 14 residues long. The DNA for the CDR3 is TGTGCCAGCAGGGCTTCTACAGGGAACTATGGCTACACCTTC. It codes for CASRASTGNYGYTF.

The chain has TRBV3-1 (or the pseudogene TRBV3-2) and TRBJ1-2, with D hard to call. CDR1 LGHDT and CDR2 YNNKEL come from the germline V gene (reference sequence). V gave up 0 bases and J gave up 7 bases, with 18 bases separating them. This CDR3 is 16 amino acids long. The CDR3 DNA reads TGTGCCAGCAGCCAAGATTGGAGCGTAGGAAGTGGTGGCTACACCTTC. This translates into CASSQDWSVGSGGYTF.

V gene TRBV29-1 combines with J gene TRBJ2-7; D is perhaps TRBD1 (5 bases). Trimming pared 6 bases from V and 5 bases from J, leaving 14 bases between. Germline CDR1 is SQVTM and CDR2 is ANQGSEA. There are 12 residues in the CDR3. The CDR3 region is CSVDIAPHEQYF. The CDR3 coding sequence is TGCAGCGTGGACATCGCGCCCCACGAGCAGTACTTC.

The V gene is TRBV10-3, the J gene TRBJ1-5, with D maybe TRBD1 (5 bases). The V end lost 3 bases, the J end lost 0 bases, and 12 bases lay between the germline ends. Germline V gene lookup returns CDR1 ENHRY and CDR2 SYGVKD. CDR3 length equals 16 residues. CDR3 coding DNA: TGTGCCATCAGTGATTCCCTGGACACTAGCAATCAGCCCCAGCATTTT. It codes for CAISDSLDTSNQPQHF.

This clone was recorded once. The chain combines TRBV19 with TRBJ1-2, with D hard to call. The CDR3 loop spans 15 amino acids. The germline V and J ends were trimmed by 3 bases and 2 bases, with 13 bases remaining between them. Per the germline V gene, CDR1 is LNHDA and CDR2 is SQIVND (reference sequence). The CDR3 here is CASSIEAGINYGYTF. CDR3 nucleotides: TGTGCCAGTAGTATCGAAGCAGGAATAAACTATGGCTACACCTTC.

The chain combines TRBV7-9 with TRBJ2-5; 11 positions agree with TRBD2. The germline V gene has CDR1 SEHNR and CDR2 FQNEAQ (reference sequence). The CDR3 totals 19 residues. The V gene end was trimmed by 1 base and the J gene end by 4 bases; junction bases not matched to a gene: 14. This CDR3 reads CASSLDVRSSGGARETQYF. The DNA for the CDR3 is TGTGCCAGCAGCTTAGATGTCCGTAGTAGCGGGGGGGCCCGAGAGACCCAGTACTTC.

The rearrangement links TRBV7-8 to TRBJ2-5; 13 bases are shared with TRBD2. CDR1 is SGHVS, CDR2 FQNEAQ, per germline. Germline trimming cut 8 bases from V and 0 bases from J; bases unmatched to any gene: 12. The CDR3 spans 18 residues. CDR3 sequence reads: CASEGLALAGGHQETQYF. In DNA form, the CDR3 reads TGTGCCAGCGAGGGATTGGCACTAGCGGGGGGGCACCAAGAGACCCAGTACTTC.

The chain recombines TRBV12-3 or TRBV12-4 with TRBJ2-7; D perhaps matches TRBD2 (5 bases). The CDR3 contains 13 residues. The ends were cut back, 6 bases at V and 2 bases at J, with 11 bases in the middle. CDR3 coding DNA: TGTGCCAGCAGAACTGCCGGGACCTACGAGCAGTACTTC. It specifies CASRTAGTYEQYF.

The chain recombines TRBV5-6 with TRBJ1-2; 7 bases fit TRBD1. The CDR3 is 14 residues long. Germline CDR1 is SGHDT and CDR2 is YYEEEE. The J segment lost 8 bases and the V segment lost 7 bases, leaving 14 bases of the junction unmatched. The CDR3 nucleotides are TGTGCCAGCGCGGATACCAACAGGGGTAGGGGCTACACCTTC. It encodes CASADTNRGRGYTF.

The rearrangement joins TRBV19 to TRBJ2-7; 8 bases match TRBD1. Per germline, CDR1 LNHDA and CDR2 SQIVND (reference sequence). CDR3 size: 14 residues. V lost 6 bases and J lost 2; bases outside the gene matches: 6. CDR3 nucleotide sequence: TGTGCCAGTAGGGACAGGGTAGGTCCCTACGAGCAGTACTTC. Amino acids: CASRDRVGPYEQYF.

The V gene is TRBV19, the J gene TRBJ2-3, with 9 bases that match TRBD2. The germline V gene has CDR1 LNHDA and CDR2 SQIVND (reference sequence). V dropped 4 bases and J dropped 4; count of bases not matched to a gene: 3. The CDR3 totals 14 residues. The CDR3 loop reads CASSSGGAADTQYF. CDR3 bases: TGTGCCAGTAGTAGCGGGGGGGCCGCAGATACGCAGTATTTT.

V gene TRBV7-2 combines with J gene TRBJ2-2; perhaps TRBD2 as D (5 bases). Trimming removed 4 bases from V and 7 bases from J, with 16 bases in between. CDR3 size: 15 residues. CDR1 and CDR2 (germline): SGHTA, FQGNSA. As DNA, the CDR3 is TGTGCCAGCAGCTCCCCCCCCGGGATAAGCGGGGAGCTGTTTTTT. Translating it yields CASSSPPGISGELFF.

DNA of the CDR3: TGTGCCAGCAGCCAAGATCGAGGTAGCGGGACCACCCCTTATACCGGGGAGCTGTTTTTT. Protein product: CASSQDRGSGTTPYTGELFF. The chain recombines TRBV3-1 (or the pseudogene TRBV3-2) with TRBJ2-2; 8 nucleotides agree with TRBD2. The length of the CDR3 is 20 residues. In germline, CDR1 is LGHDT, CDR2 YNNKEL (reference sequence). J lost 5 bases, V lost 0 bases, and 17 bases had no gene match.